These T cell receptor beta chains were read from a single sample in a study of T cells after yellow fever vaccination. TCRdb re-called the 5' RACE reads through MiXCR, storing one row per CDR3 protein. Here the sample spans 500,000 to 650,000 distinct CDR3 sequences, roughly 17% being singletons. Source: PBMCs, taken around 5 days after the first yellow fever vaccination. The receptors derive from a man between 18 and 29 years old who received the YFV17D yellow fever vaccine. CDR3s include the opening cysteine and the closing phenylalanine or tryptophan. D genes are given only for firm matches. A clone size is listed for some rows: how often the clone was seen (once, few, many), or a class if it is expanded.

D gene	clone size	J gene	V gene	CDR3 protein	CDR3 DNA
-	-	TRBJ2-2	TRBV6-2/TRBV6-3	CASRGGELFF	TGTGCCAGCCGTGGCGGGGAGCTGTTTTTT
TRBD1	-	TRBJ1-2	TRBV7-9	CASSSRQGENGYTF	TGTGCCAGCAGCTCAAGACAGGGGGAAAATGGCTACACCTTC
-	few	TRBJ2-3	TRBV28	CASSSGPLPGQYF	TGTGCCAGCAGTTCAGGACCCCTTCCCGGGCAGTATTTT
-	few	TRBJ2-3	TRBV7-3	CASSDPSFERSTDTQYF	TGTGCCAGCAGCGACCCCTCGTTCGAGCGAAGCACAGATACGCAGTATTTT
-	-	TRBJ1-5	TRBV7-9	CASSSGGGMRPQHF	TGTGCCAGCAGCTCCGGGGGGGGAATGAGGCCCCAGCATTTT
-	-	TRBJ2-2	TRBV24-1	CATTSTEPFTGELFF	TGTGCCACCACGTCTACAGAACCCTTCACCGGGGAGCTGTTTTTT
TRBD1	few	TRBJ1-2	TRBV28	CASSLVQGFSYGYTF	TGTGCCAGCAGTTTAGTACAGGGGTTCTCCTATGGCTACACCTTC
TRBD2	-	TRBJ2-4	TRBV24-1	CATSDRSTAGRDIQYF	TGTGCCACCAGTGACCGAAGCACTGCCGGGAGGGACATTCAGTACTTC
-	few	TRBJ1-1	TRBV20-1	CSAPKAGMNTEAFF	TGCAGTGCCCCGAAGGCAGGGATGAACACTGAAGCTTTCTTT
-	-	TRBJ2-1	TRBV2	CASTLITSSYNEQFF	TGTGCCAGCACCCTGATAACGAGCTCCTACAATGAGCAGTTCTTC
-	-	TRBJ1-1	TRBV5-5	CASRRRGGEAFF	TGTGCCAGCAGGCGAAGGGGGGGAGAAGCTTTCTTT
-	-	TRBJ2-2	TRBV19	CASSPGHRTGELFF	TGTGCCAGTAGTCCCGGACATCGCACCGGGGAGCTGTTTTTT
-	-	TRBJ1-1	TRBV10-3	CAISVEPNTEAFF	TGTGCCATCAGTGTAGAGCCGAACACTGAAGCTTTCTTT
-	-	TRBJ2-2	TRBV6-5	CASSYKGELFF	TGTGCCAGCAGTTACAAGGGGGAGCTGTTTTTT
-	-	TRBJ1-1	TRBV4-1	CASSQDVSNTEAFF	TGCGCCAGCAGCCAAGATGTATCGAACACTGAAGCTTTCTTT
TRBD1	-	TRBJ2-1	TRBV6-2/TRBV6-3	CASLPTGTGAYNEQFF	TGTGCCAGCCTTCCGACCGGGACAGGGGCCTACAATGAGCAGTTCTTC
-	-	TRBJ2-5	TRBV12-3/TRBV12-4	CASSFSRLAQETQYF	TGTGCCAGCAGTTTTAGTCGTTTAGCCCAAGAGACCCAGTACTTC
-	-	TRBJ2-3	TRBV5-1	CASSFETSTDTQYF	TGCGCCAGCAGCTTCGAGACTAGCACAGATACGCAGTATTTT
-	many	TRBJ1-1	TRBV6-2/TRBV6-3	CASRQGLNTEAFF	TGTGCCAGCCGTCAGGGATTGAACACTGAAGCTTTCTTT
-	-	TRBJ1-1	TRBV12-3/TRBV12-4	CASRRTTRNTEAFF	TGTGCCAGCAGAAGAACGACACGGAACACTGAAGCTTTCTTT
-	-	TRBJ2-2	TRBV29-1	CSVGWTGELFF	TGCAGCGTTGGTTGGACCGGGGAGCTGTTTTTT
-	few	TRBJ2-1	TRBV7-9	CASSFRGTAEQFF	TGTGCCAGCAGCTTCCGCGGAACGGCTGAGCAGTTCTTC
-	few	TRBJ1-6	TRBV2	CASSVVNSPLHF	TGTGCCAGCAGTGTCGTGAATTCACCCCTCCACTTT
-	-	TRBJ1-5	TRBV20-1	CSARGRKNQPQHF	TGCAGTGCTAGAGGGAGAAAGAATCAGCCCCAGCATTTT
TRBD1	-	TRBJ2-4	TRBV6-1	CASEGTAKNIRYF	TGTGCCAGCGAAGGGACAGCCAAAAACATTCGGTACTTC
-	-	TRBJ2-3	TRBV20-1	CSARVTTGGTDTQYF	TGCAGTGCTAGAGTTACAACGGGGGGCACAGATACGCAGTATTTT
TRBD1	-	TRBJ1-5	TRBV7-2	CASSLEGGEWQPQHF	TGTGCCAGCAGCTTAGAAGGGGGCGAGTGGCAGCCCCAGCATTTT
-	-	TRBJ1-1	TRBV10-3	CATGTGLNTEAFF	TGTGCCACAGGGACGGGATTGAACACTGAAGCTTTCTTT
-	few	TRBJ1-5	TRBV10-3	CAIASSAVMNQPQHF	TGTGCCATCGCATCGTCGGCGGTTATGAATCAGCCCCAGCATTTT
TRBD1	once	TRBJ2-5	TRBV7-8	CASSTLEGQSQETQYF	TGTGCCAGCAGCACCCTCGAGGGACAGAGCCAAGAGACCCAGTACTTC
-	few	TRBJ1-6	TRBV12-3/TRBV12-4	CASRFSGPDSPLHF	TGTGCCAGCAGGTTCTCGGGGCCGGATTCACCCCTCCACTTT
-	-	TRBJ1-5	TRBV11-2	CASSSTASRPQHF	TGTGCCAGCAGCTCGACAGCCAGCAGGCCCCAGCATTTT
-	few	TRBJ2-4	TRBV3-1	CASSQLWAGLDIQYF	TGTGCCAGCAGCCAATTGTGGGCAGGGTTAGACATTCAGTACTTC
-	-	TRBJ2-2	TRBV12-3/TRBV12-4	CASTLGGPNTGELFF	TGTGCCAGCACCTTGGGGGGCCCGAACACCGGGGAGCTGTTTTTT
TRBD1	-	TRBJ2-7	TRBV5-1	CASTLDRGPVEQYF	TGCGCCAGCACCCTGGACAGGGGGCCCGTCGAGCAGTACTTC
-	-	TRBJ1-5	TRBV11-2	CASSLEGISNQPQHF	TGTGCCAGCAGCTTAGAGGGGATCAGCAATCAGCCCCAGCATTTT
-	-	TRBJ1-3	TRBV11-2	CATTLASGNTIYF	TGTGCCACCACCCTCGCCAGTGGAAACACCATATATTTT